Presented here are 3 T cell receptor beta chains from one specimen sequenced in a study of cytomegalovirus exposure and HLA in healthy donors (dated by TCRdb to about 2017). To prepare the library, the immunoSEQ multiplex PCR assay was applied. For the multiplex PCR, a mixture combining 60 forward primers for TCR Vbeta segments and 13 reverse primers for TCR Jbeta segments was used. TCRdb limited this immuneACCESS table to in-frame rearrangements with V and J called. A share of clones is missing; checked studies link under half to unresolved V genes, and the rest is unexplained. The sample's table lists a count of 45,000 to 70,000 clones. The ten largest clones represent roughly 11% of the sample. Sequencing was performed on PBMCs. Receptors originate from a woman between 45 and 60 years old in good health and CMV-seropositive.

The chain combines TRBV9 with TRBJ1-3; no clear D gene. V lost 1 base and J lost 7, with 18 bases in between. CDR3 length: 16 amino acids. The germline CDR1 and CDR2 sequences are SGDLS and YYNGEE. CDR3 sequence (DNA): TGTGCCAGCAGCGTAAGGTCTGGGTCGGGGATCAACACCATATATTTT. It codes for CASSVRSGSGINTIYF.

The V gene is TRBV18, the J gene TRBJ1-6, with TRBD1 as a possible D gene (6 bases). Germline-derived CDR1 and CDR2 are KGHSH and LQKENI. V was trimmed by 6 bases and J by 10 bases, leaving 19 bases between them. The CDR3 covers 15 residues. For the CDR3, the DNA is TGTGCCAGCTCCCTTTCGGGGGGGCAGCCGTCACCCCTCCACTTT. Its translation is CASSLSGGQPSPLHF. Drawing the rest from reference TRBV18 and TRBJ1-6, the complete variable domain is NAGVMQNPRHLVRRRGQEARLRCSPMKGHSHVYWYRQLPEEGLKFMVYLQKENIIDESGMPKERFSAEFPKEGPSILRIQQVVRGDSAAYFCASSLSGGQPSPLHFGNGTRLTVT.

The V call is TRBV18, the J call TRBJ2-3, with D maybe TRBD1 (6 bases). This CDR3 has 15 residues. Germline V gene lookup returns CDR1 KGHSH and CDR2 LQKENI. Trimming removed 5 bases from V and 2 bases from J, with 14 bases in between. The CDR3 DNA sequence: TGTGCCAGCTCAAAAGGACAGCAACCCACAGATACGCAGTATTTT. Amino acids: CASSKGQQPTDTQYF.